This TCR beta chain was recovered during a study of cytomegalovirus exposure and HLA in healthy donors (dated by TCRdb to the late 2010s). Background for the entire study: An earlier analysis of roughly 500 of the donors reported 250 to 300 Gb of sequence data and more than 90 million unique TCR beta sequences from 190 million or so T cells. About 330 gigabases of sequencing data and tens of millions of unique TCR sequences made up an early release that covered roughly 670 HLA-typed donors. Among the 398 genotyped donors, more than 70% belonged to the genetic ancestry cluster associated with self-reported Caucasian donors. The aim of the study was to test whether cataloging public T cell receptors could identify signatures of past pathogen exposure. The study used immunosequencing to profile the T cell repertoires of 670 or so subjects and linked those repertoires to cytomegalovirus serostatus. In addition to the first cohort of 666 subjects, a separate validation cohort of approximately 130 different subjects was used. To predict cytomegalovirus infection status, the study combined high-throughput TCR immunosequencing, statistical association of individual TCRs with disease status, and machine learning. To study patterns of TCR occurrence, a later analysis re-analyzed previously published TCR beta repertoires from several hundred donors and added high-resolution HLA genotyping. In the later analysis, no new phenotypic data were used to find candidate immune exposures; instead, reliance was placed on TCR beta sequences and their occurrence across donors. An earlier analysis of approximately 630 of the donors applied high-throughput TCR beta sequencing to assess whether each TCR beta V gene segment acted as functional or pseudogenic. Alongside the repertoire data, information on donor age, sex, ethnicity and CMV serostatus was compiled. A later genetic analysis took genome-wide SNP genotypes for about 55% of the 666 donors and used that subset as a discovery cohort. Every discovery cohort repertoire had been produced on one sequencing platform. HLA typing included class I and class II loci at four-digit resolution. Typing coverage differed by locus: A, B, C, DRB1 and DQB1 were typed in roughly 629-630 donors, DQA1 in 500 to 550, DPA1 in some 570, and DPB1 in approximately 450. About five DR-DQ haplotypes were treated as single units for association and clustering because of strong linkage in the cohort. Among around 400 genotyped donors of the cohort, an average of 235,054 unique TCR beta nucleotide sequences were sequenced per donor, around 20% of them non-productive. Overall results and qualifications from the work: Compared with the approximately 670-donor mean, donors in an Asian-associated ancestry cluster had fewer N-insertions in productive TCRs, according to a later genetic analysis. Most TCR sequences were observed very rarely across donors, whereas some public TCRs were present in many individuals. A group of highly shared sequence variants was considered likely to be a technical artifact of the sequencing pipeline. CMV serostatus was the only immune exposure information available for the cohort. This cohort had only TCR beta chains sequenced, and the lack of alpha or paired-chain data limited which features could be detected. Because HLA typing was unavailable for some donors at each locus, only the typed subset was used in association tests. Correlated functional status among segregating V segments might reflect linkage disequilibrium, but an unknown experimental factor could not be ruled out. A later genetic analysis associated a missense DCLRE1C variant with V-gene and J-gene trimming of TCR beta chains, and an independent cohort replicated the association. The classifier was reported to diagnose cytomegalovirus status with high specificity and sensitivity in both the original cohort and the validation cohort. A later analysis associated about 18,000 TCR beta sequences with specific HLA alleles at a false discovery rate of 0.05. Strong co-occurrence of HLA alleles, especially DR and DQ, made assigning TCR associations to individual alleles difficult. An earlier analysis of 587 of the donors showed that most TCR beta V segments appeared in productive rearrangements either about 90% or about 30% of the time, which broadly matched IMGT annotations. The earlier analysis of approximately 540 of the donors excluded approximately 17 rarely observed V segments, including chromosome 9 orphons, because counts were too low. A further reported finding was that TCR beta sequences accurately predicted the HLA-A and HLA-B alleles for most subjects in the first cohort. Sequencing depth was assumed to be roughly uniform across donors in the presence/absence analyses, though that assumption may not hold. Most CMV-associated TCR beta chains appeared to be HLA-restricted in a later analysis, and the HLA associations seemed to be driven largely by CMV exposure. A later analysis found that TCR association rates varied across HLA loci, with DRB1 alleles showing the most associated TCRs and HLA-C alleles the fewest. In a later analysis, several top co-occurrence clusters were reported to appear linked to parvovirus B19, influenza, CMV and Epstein-Barr virus. Three of the identified cytomegalovirus-associated TCR beta chains were confirmed in vitro to be specific for cytomegalovirus antigens. According to the authors, the approach could potentially be generalized to other disease states and immunological phenotypes. Some IMGT-functional V segments, including TRBV6-2 and TRBV6-3, could not be distinguished by the 87-base-pair reads and were therefore excluded. In a later analysis, HLA-associated TCR beta chains showed more clonal expansion and lower generation probabilities than non-associated chains that were equally common. A total of 150 to 200 TCR beta chains were listed by the study as associated with cytomegalovirus.

The library relied on the immunoSEQ multiplex PCR assay. For the multiplex PCR, a mixture combining 60 forward primers for TCR Vbeta segments and 13 reverse primers for TCR Jbeta segments was used. Amplification of the CDR3 region of rearranged TCR beta genes was performed with a multiplex PCR assay on genomic DNA. The Illumina HiSeq System was used to sequence the amplified TCR beta libraries as 87-base-pair reads. As for how the authors treated the data: In a later analysis, approximately 74 million unique TCR beta chains were counted across the 500 to 850 repertoires, and some 10 million of these chains were shared by at least two donors. To remove PCR and sequencing errors, raw reads were error-corrected and collapsed into unique sequences using a nearest-neighbor algorithm that merged closely related sequences. To assign V, D and J gene segments, CDR3 sequences were aligned to IMGT reference sequences. For a sequence to be retained, at least a six-nucleotide match to both a V gene segment and a J gene segment was required. Rearrangements were called productive when the CDR3 lacked stop codons and stayed in frame with V and J; all others were non-productive. Following IMGT convention, CDR3 was defined as the stretch from the second conserved V-encoded cysteine to the conserved J-encoded phenylalanine. Sequences without an unambiguous match to a single V gene segment were excluded from the earlier analysis of 450 to 650 of the donors. In an earlier analysis of a few hundred of the donors, V segments were called functional above 56.7% productive rearrangements and were called segregating when the between-donor standard deviation exceeded 5%. A statistical classification framework was developed to diagnose cytomegalovirus status using the catalog of TCR beta chain sequences. A later analysis assigned V and J genes by comparing TCR nucleotide sequences with IMGT/GENE-DB human TR gene sequences. Using the TCRdist pipeline, a later analysis assigned CDR3 sequences along with most-parsimonious VDJ recombination scenarios. A later analysis defined each TCR beta chain by its CDR3 amino acid sequence plus V-gene family, and excluded reads lacking a unique V-gene family. In a later analysis, approximately 640 highly shared, low-generation-probability nucleotide sequences were removed to address suspected cross-contamination and a sequencing artifact. In a later analysis, a clonal expansion index for each public chain was calculated from normalized within-repertoire ranks of inferred template counts. In a later analysis, generation probabilities were computed using a VDJ recombination model fitted to out-of-frame rearrangements, and the results were checked against IGoR. Hypergeometric tests were used in a later analysis to score TCR-TCR, TCR-HLA and TCR-CMV co-occurrence, with a repertoire-size bias correction applied to the TCR pairs. In a later analysis, false discovery rates were estimated by permuting HLA or CMV assignments 20 times. A later analysis grouped co-occurring TCRs with DBSCAN, adding TCRdist sequence similarity when clustering within HLA-allele-positive subsets. For co-occurrence clustering, repertoires with fewer than 30,000 or more than 120,000 public chains were excluded, along with about five repertoires with anomalous nucleotide sharing. Sourced from immuneACCESS, this table was stored by TCRdb with only in-frame sequences that have V and J called. A share of the clones is absent; for the studies checked, an unresolved V gene accounts for under half, and the remainder has no known explanation. From that table come the V and J calls and clone size; the DNA was used to work out D and trimming. The sample table shows approximately 130,000 clones, and 75% are seen once. The ten largest make up about 2.7% of the sample.

The cohort comprised around 700 healthy bone marrow donors. Cohort members were all nominally healthy when sampled, although unrecorded immune exposures were likely present. The donor was CMV seropositive and was included in the group of 250 to 350 seropositive cohort members. Every donor gave a peripheral blood sample, and the peripheral blood mononuclear cells from that sample were used for TCR beta sequencing. Genomic DNA extraction from the blood cell samples was performed with the Qiagen DNeasy Blood Extraction Kit. V loses 0 bases of germline sequence and J loses 5 bases, and the interval between the two ends is 5 bases. Including the terminal cysteine and phenylalanine, the CDR3 comprises 13 residues. The CDR3 DNA has 39 bases and is translated from base 1. Via the germline V gene, CDR1 is SGHDT and CDR2 YYEEEE. In regard to this clone: The antigen it binds to is not known. No much larger clonotype is one base removed from it; base qualities were not supplied.

This TCR derives from a woman between 40 and 55 years old in good health and CMV-seropositive. Sequencing input: PBMCs. The chain links TRBV5-6 with TRBJ1-4; TRBD1 is possibly the D segment (5 matching bases). The CDR3 here reads CASSLDRNEKLFF. The nucleotides read TGTGCCAGCAGCTTGGACAGGAATGAAAAACTGTTTTTT.